The clone carrying this T cell receptor (beta chain) appeared many times. Its antigen is currently unknown. Germline-derived CDR1 and CDR2 are MDHEN and SYDVKM. The CDR3 is made up of 12 amino acids. Trimming cost V 1 base and J 6 bases, with 7 bases left between them. Regions amplified from RNA transcripts were the TCR beta CDR3 regions. The study used the HTBI primer set for a first-round RT-PCR of the TCR CDR3. MiXCR was run by TCRdb on the multiplex PCR reads, yielding one entry per CDR3 protein. The sample carries some 300,000 distinct CDR3 sequences, around 13% recorded once. Patients aged 18 to 65 had newly diagnosed hyperthyroidism that had lasted under 2 months. The sample belongs to a study of T cells in Graves' hyperthyroidism and ophthalmopathy. Study results and caveats: The blood repertoire included most of the expanded thyroid clonotypes above 0.001.

The chain has TRBV28 and TRBJ2-7; D is uncertain. The sequenced sample was blood. The origin of this receptor is a woman aged 40 to 55 with Graves' hyperthyroidism. DNA of the CDR3: TGTGCCAGCAGTTTATTAAGTTCCGAGCAGTACTTC. Its translation: CASSLLSSEQYF.